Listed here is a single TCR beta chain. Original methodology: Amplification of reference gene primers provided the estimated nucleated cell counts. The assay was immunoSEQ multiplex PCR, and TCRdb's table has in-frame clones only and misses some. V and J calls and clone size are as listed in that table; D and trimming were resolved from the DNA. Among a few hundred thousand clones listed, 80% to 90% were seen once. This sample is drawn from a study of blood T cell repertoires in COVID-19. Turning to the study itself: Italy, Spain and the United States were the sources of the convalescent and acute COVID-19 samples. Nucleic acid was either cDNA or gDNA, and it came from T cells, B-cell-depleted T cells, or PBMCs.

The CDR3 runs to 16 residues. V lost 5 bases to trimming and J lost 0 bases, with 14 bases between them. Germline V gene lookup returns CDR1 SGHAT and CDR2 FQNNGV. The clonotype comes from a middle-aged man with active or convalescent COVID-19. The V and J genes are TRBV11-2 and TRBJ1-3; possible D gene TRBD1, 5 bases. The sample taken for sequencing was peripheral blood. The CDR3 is CASSRLTGFSGNTIYF. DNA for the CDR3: TGTGCCAGCAGCCGATTAACAGGATTCTCTGGAAACACCATATATTTT. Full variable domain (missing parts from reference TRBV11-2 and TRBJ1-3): EAGVAQSPRYKIIEKRQSVAFWCNPISGHATLYWYQQILGQGPKLLIQFQNNGVVDDSQLPKDRFSAERLKGVDSTLKIQPAKLEDSAVYLCASSRLTGFSGNTIYFGEGSWLTVV.